This passage covers 32 T cell receptor beta chains from one sample sequenced in a study of cytomegalovirus exposure and HLA in healthy donors. The PCR had 60 Vbeta and 13 Jbeta primers. Using immunoSEQ multiplex PCR, the repertoire was profiled, and TCRdb retains in-frame clones only, with some absent. In the table there are roughly 150,000 clones, 55% to 85% of which are singletons. Sequencing was done on a sample of PBMCs. The receptors stem from a man aged 35-49 years in good health and CMV-seronegative.

This chain uses TRBV2 with TRBJ1-2; 9 bases agree with TRBD1. This CDR3 spans 13 amino acids. V was clipped by 11 bases and J by 4 bases; unmatched bases: 8. Germline V gene lookup returns CDR1 SNHLY and CDR2 FYNNEI. CDR3 amino acids: CAGAGTGSYGYTF. In nucleotides, the CDR3 is TGTGCCGGTGCCGGGACAGGGAGCTATGGCTACACCTTC.

The chain carries TRBV9 and TRBJ2-3; 8 bases agree with TRBD1. The CDR3 has 16 amino acids. Germline V lookup: CDR1 SGDLS, CDR2 YYNGEE. Germline trimming cut 3 bases from V and 2 bases from J; bases unmatched to any gene: 8. The CDR3 bases are TGTGCCAGCAGCGCAGACCGGGACAGGCCCACAGATACGCAGTATTTT. Its translation is CASSADRDRPTDTQYF.

V and J are TRBV19 and TRBJ1-2; maybe TRBD1 (5 bases). V was shortened by 7 bases and J by 1 base, with 16 bases between the two germline ends. CDR1 and CDR2 from the germline V gene are LNHDA and SQIVND (reference sequence). CDR3 length: 15 residues. DNA of the CDR3: TGTGCCAGTACCTTCGCTGCGGGGGGTAACTATGGCTACACCTTC. Translating gives CASTFAAGGNYGYTF.

This chain links TRBV5-1 with TRBJ1-1, with a tentative D call TRBD1 (5 bases). The CDR3 loop spans 14 amino acids. Germline V lookup: CDR1 SGHRS, CDR2 YFSETQ. Deletions cut 4 bases from V and 0 bases from J, with 10 bases between. CDR3 sequence (DNA): TGCGCCAGCAGCCCCCAGGGCATGAACACTGAAGCTTTCTTT. Translated, it gives CASSPQGMNTEAFF.

V and J are TRBV28 and TRBJ1-2; 8 bases line up with TRBD1. The CDR3 runs to 13 residues. V gave up 1 base and J gave up 8 bases; unmatched junction bases: 3. Per germline, CDR1 MDHEN and CDR2 SYDVKM. In DNA, the CDR3 is TGTGCCAGCAGTTTATTTGACAGGGGCGGCTACACCTTC. Translated: CASSLFDRGGYTF.

V gene TRBV4-3 combines with J gene TRBJ2-1; tentative D call: TRBD2 (5 bases). The V end was cut by 3 bases, the J end by 0 bases, with 12 bases between. Germline values: CDR1 LGHNA, CDR2 YSLEER. The CDR3 runs to 16 residues. CDR3 sequence: CASSQPGSGSYNEQFF. In DNA, the CDR3 is TGCGCCAGCAGCCAGCCGGGGAGCGGCTCCTACAATGAGCAGTTCTTC.

The chain is built from TRBV7-9 and TRBJ1-1; D remains ambiguous. CDR3 length: 14 amino acids. Per the germline V gene, CDR1 is SEHNR and CDR2 is FQNEAQ (reference sequence). Between the trimmed V and J ends, which lost 3 bases and 0 bases, there was a span of 8 bases. CDR3 loop: CASSFGPVNTEAFF. CDR3 coding DNA: TGTGCCAGCAGCTTTGGGCCGGTGAACACTGAAGCTTTCTTT.

The V gene is TRBV7-9, the J gene TRBJ1-1, with D maybe TRBD1 (5 bases). There are 13 residues in the CDR3. In germline, CDR1 is SEHNR, CDR2 FQNEAQ (reference sequence). V dropped 8 bases and J dropped 7 bases, with 17 bases sitting between them. The CDR3 reads CASGGTRSHEAFF. In DNA, the CDR3 is TGTGCCAGCGGGGGGACTCGTTCCCATGAAGCTTTCTTT.

The chain recombines TRBV30 with TRBJ2-7; TRBD2 agrees at 14 bases. Per germline, CDR1 GTSNPN and CDR2 SVGIG (reference sequence). The CDR3 is 15 amino acids. The J segment lost 3 bases and the V segment lost 3 bases, leaving 4 bases of the junction unmatched. In nucleotides, the CDR3 is TGTGCCTGGAGCAAGGGACTAGCGGGAGTCTACGAGCAGTACTTC. Translated: CAWSKGLAGVYEQYF. The full variable domain, completed using reference TRBV30 and TRBJ2-7, is SQTIHQWPATLVQPVGSPLSLECTVEGTSNPNLYWYRQAAGRGLQLLFYSVGIGQISSEVPQNLSASRPQDRQFILSSKKLLLSDSGFYLCAWSKGLAGVYEQYFGPGTRLTVT.

This chain uses TRBV7-8 with TRBJ2-3, with 8 bases matching TRBD1. The germline V gene encodes CDR1 SGHVS and CDR2 FQNEAQ. V lost 4 bases to trimming and J lost 2 bases; unmatched junction nucleotides: 11. This CDR3 spans 17 amino acids. CDR3 DNA sequence: TGTGCCAGCAGCTCGGGGACAGGCGGGCCCTCCACAGATACGCAGTATTTT. As protein: CASSSGTGGPSTDTQYF. Variable domain in full (rest from reference TRBV7-8 and TRBJ2-3): GAGVSQSPRYKVAKRGQDVALRCDPISGHVSLFWYQQALGQGPEFLTYFQNEAQLDKSGLPSDRFFAERPEGSVSTLKIQRTQQEDSAVYLCASSSGTGGPSTDTQYFGPGTRLTVL.

The table lists this clone with a few counts. The chain is built from TRBV18 and TRBJ1-2, with D maybe TRBD1 (6 bases). This CDR3 has 15 amino acids. Germline loops: CDR1 KGHSH, CDR2 LQKENI. V was pared by 3 bases and J by 4 bases, with 15 bases between. CDR3 bases: TGTGCCAGCTCACCGACCTTCGACAGGAGCTATGGCTACACCTTC. Translating it yields CASSPTFDRSYGYTF.

This clone came up once. This sequence joins TRBV12-1 and TRBJ1-5; the table assigns TRBD1, which was not confirmed against the DNA. TRBV12-1 counts as a pseudogene. The CDR3 consists of 16 residues. As DNA, the CDR3 is TGTGCCAGCAGCGAACGGACATTTCCTAGCAATCAGCCCCAGCATTTT. Translated: CASSERTFPSNQPQHF.

The CDR3 sequence is CSVEDLLDTQYF. The CDR3 region has the DNA TGCAGCGTTGAAGATCTTTTGGATACGCAGTATTTT. The chain recombines TRBV29-1 with TRBJ2-3; D is uncertain. Trimming removed 0 bases from V and 6 bases from J, with 7 bases in between. This CDR3 is 12 amino acids long. Germline assignment: CDR1 SQVTM and CDR2 ANQGSEA.

This clone has more than one count but fewer than ten. This chain connects TRBV9 to TRBJ1-1, with 12 bases lining up with TRBD1. With V trimmed by 3 bases and J by 8 bases, 2 bases remained unmatched. Germline V gene sequence: CDR1 SGDLS, CDR2 YYNGEE. The CDR3 is 13 amino acids. The CDR3 loop is CASSAGQGAEAFF. The CDR3 bases are TGTGCCAGCAGCGCGGGACAGGGGGCAGAAGCTTTCTTT. Together with reference TRBV9 and TRBJ1-1, the CDR3 gives the full variable domain: DSGVTQTPKHLITATGQRVTLRCSPRSGDLSVYWYQQSLDQGLQFLIQYYNGEERAKGNILERFSAQQFPDLHSELNLSSLELGDSALYFCASSAGQGAEAFFGQGTRLTVV.

For this clone: A read error may account for a junction end that differs from germline. J is TRBJ2-2 and V is TRBV9; a possible D gene is TRBD2 (5 bases). CDR1 is SGDLS, CDR2 YYNGEE, per germline. The CDR3 loop spans 12 amino acids. CDR3: CASSVAPRELFF. The CDR3 DNA is TGTGCCAGCAGCGTCGCACCCCGGGAACTGTTTTTT.

The chain combines TRBV15 with TRBJ1-4, with TRBD1 as a possible D gene (5 bases). Looked up from germline, CDR1 is LNHNV and CDR2 is YYDKDF (reference sequence). V shed 3 bases and J shed 4 bases, with 9 bases lying between them. The CDR3 consists of 14 residues. The CDR3 protein is CATSSGGINEKLFF. In DNA form, the CDR3 reads TGTGCCACCAGCAGTGGGGGGATTAATGAAAAACTGTTTTTT.

This clone appeared a single time. CDR3 DNA: TGTGCCAGCAGTGAAAGCCTTAATGAAAAACTGTTTTTT. Translation: CASSESLNEKLFF. The chain recombines TRBV6-1 with TRBJ1-4; D is undetermined. Germline lookup yields CDR1 MNHNS and CDR2 SASEGT. This CDR3 region has 13 residues. The V end lost 2 bases, the J end lost 4 bases, and 5 bases lay between the germline ends.

This clone was seen a handful of times. This chain links TRBV21-1 with TRBJ2-7; the table's D call, TRBD1, has no DNA check behind it. TRBV21-1 is a documented pseudogene. This CDR3 spans 16 amino acids. DNA for the CDR3: TGTGCCAGCGGACGACAGGGAGCATCCGGCCTACGCGAGCAGTACTTC. Protein product: CASGRQGASGLREQYF.

The CDR3 nucleotides read TGTGCCAGCAGTGAAGACGGGTCAGGGCATGGCTACACCTTC. It is translated as CASSEDGSGHGYTF. V usage is TRBV25-1 and J usage is TRBJ1-2, with D possibly matching TRBD1 (5 bases). The CDR3 totals 14 residues. Per the germline V gene, CDR1 is MGHDK and CDR2 is SYGVNS. V was clipped by 2 bases and J by 6 bases, with 13 bases between them.

J is TRBJ1-1 and V is TRBV10-2; D ambiguous. This CDR3 is built from 13 residues. Germline values: CDR1 WSHSY, CDR2 SAAADI. Trimming took off 4 bases at V and 1 base at J, with 7 bases between the two ends. In nucleotides, the CDR3 is TGCGCCAGCAGTGGTGCAGGGAACACTGAAGCTTTCTTT. Its translation is CASSGAGNTEAFF.

The chain is built from TRBV4-1 and TRBJ2-5; 8 bases agree with TRBD1. Germline CDR1 is MGHRA and CDR2 is YSYEKL. This CDR3 has 16 residues. Trimming took 4 bases from V and 1 from J; bases not matched to a gene: 8. In DNA, the CDR3 is TGCGCCAGCAGCCCAAAAACTGGACAGGGCCAAGAGACCCAGTACTTC. It yields the protein CASSPKTGQGQETQYF.

V gene TRBV10-2 combines with J gene TRBJ2-7, with D possibly being TRBD1 (6 bases). Germline loops: CDR1 WSHSY, CDR2 SAAADI. The V gene lost 2 bases and the J gene lost 5 bases, with 13 bases spanning the gap. CDR3 length: 14 amino acids. The CDR3 protein is CASSERWTVDEQYF. Here the CDR3 DNA reads TGCGCCAGCAGTGAGCGCTGGACAGTAGACGAGCAGTACTTC.

This CDR3 reads CSVERGQDTEAFF. DNA of the CDR3: TGCAGCGTGGAAAGAGGACAGGACACTGAAGCTTTCTTT. The V and J genes are TRBV29-1 and TRBJ1-1, with TRBD1 identical over 7 bases. Germline CDR1 SQVTM, CDR2 ANQGSEA. V shed 6 bases and J 3 bases; nucleotides not matched to a gene: 7. The CDR3 totals 13 residues.

The chain carries TRBV10-3 and TRBJ2-5; TRBD2 agrees at 11 bases. The CDR3 sequence is 17 residues long. With V trimmed by 10 bases and J by 5 bases, 18 bases remained unmatched. Germline V gene data show CDR1 as ENHRY and CDR2 as SYGVKD. The CDR3 reads CATSPSGGHRFRETQYF. The CDR3 DNA reads TGTGCCACCTCCCCTAGCGGGGGGCACCGATTTAGGGAGACCCAGTACTTC.

V is TRBV19 and J is TRBJ2-1; 15 positions agree with TRBD2. Germline CDR1 reads LNHDA; CDR2 reads SQIVND (reference sequence). The CDR3 consists of 19 residues. The J segment lost 0 bases and the V segment lost 1 base, leaving 4 bases of the junction unmatched. This CDR3 is CASSIAGTSGRFSYNEQFF. CDR3 bases: TGTGCCAGTAGTATAGCGGGGACTAGCGGGAGGTTCTCCTACAATGAGCAGTTCTTC.

V usage is TRBV6-5 and J usage is TRBJ1-6; D is perhaps TRBD1 (6 bases). Germline V gives CDR1 MNHEY, CDR2 SVGAGI. V lost 0 bases and J 5 bases, leaving 11 bases between the germline ends. CDR3 length: 16 amino acids. CDR3: CASSYSIRDNNSPLHF. The CDR3 DNA follows: TGTGCCAGCAGTTACTCTATCCGGGACAATAATTCACCCCTCCACTTT.

The CDR3: CASSIPGTNADTQYF. CDR3 nucleotides: TGTGCCAGCAGTATCCCCGGGACAAATGCAGATACGCAGTATTTT. The chain recombines TRBV11-2 with TRBJ2-3; TRBD1 is a possible D gene (6 bases). The V end was cut by 6 bases, the J end by 4 bases, with 17 bases between. Germline lookup yields CDR1 SGHAT and CDR2 FQNNGV. This CDR3 region has 15 residues.

This rearrangement joins TRBV5-4 to TRBJ2-5; a weak D match, TRBD1 (5 bases). Trimming stripped 1 base from V and 5 bases from J, with 15 bases between. The CDR3 is 15 residues long. Germline values: CDR1 SGHNT, CDR2 YYREEE (reference sequence). Here the CDR3 reads CASSLSRVKGETQYF. In DNA, the CDR3 is TGTGCCAGCAGCTTGTCCAGGGTAAAAGGGGAGACCCAGTACTTC. Complete variable domain (other parts from reference TRBV5-4 and TRBJ2-5): ETGVTQSPTHLIKTRGQQVTLRCSSQSGHNTVSWYQQALGQGPQFIFQYYREEENGRGNFPPRFSGLQFPNYSSELNVNALELDDSALYLCASSLSRVKGETQYFGPGTRLLVL.

V is TRBV9 and J is TRBJ1-5; tentative D call: TRBD1 (5 bases). V was cut by 0 bases and J by 4 bases, with 8 bases left in between. This CDR3 is built from 14 residues. Germline lookup yields CDR1 SGDLS and CDR2 YYNGEE. The CDR3 protein is CASSVGSGNQPQHF. CDR3 DNA: TGTGCCAGCAGCGTAGGTTCAGGGAATCAGCCCCAGCATTTT.

This rearrangement joins TRBV9 to TRBJ1-3, with TRBD1 matching 7 bases. The CDR3 runs 17 residues. J was trimmed by 4 bases and V by 4 bases; bases with no gene match: 14. Germline CDR1 SGDLS, CDR2 YYNGEE. The CDR3 sequence: CASSTGLQGIRGNTIYF. CDR3 DNA: TGTGCCAGCAGCACTGGTTTACAGGGGATTAGGGGAAACACCATATATTTT.

This rearrangement joins TRBV6-5 to TRBJ1-6, with D perhaps matching TRBD1 (5 bases). This CDR3 region has 15 residues. Germline lookup yields CDR1 MNHEY and CDR2 SVGAGI. The germline V and J ends were trimmed by 0 bases and 11 bases, with 14 bases remaining between them. CDR3 protein: CASSYSVSQVAPLHF. The CDR3 DNA follows: TGTGCCAGCAGTTACTCGGTTTCACAGGTGGCACCCCTCCACTTT.

The rearrangement links TRBV11-3 to TRBJ2-1; 13 bases are a match to TRBD2. The CDR3 extends over 16 amino acids. After removal of 1 base from V and 7 bases from J, the junction contained 4 bases not matched to a gene. The germline CDR1 and CDR2 sequences are SGHNT and YENEEA. CDR3 nucleotides: TGTGCCAGCAGCTTAGCCGGGACTAGCGGGGAAAATGAGCAGTTCTTC. Its protein is CASSLAGTSGENEQFF.